A single sample gave rise to the 9 T cell receptor beta chains below, sequenced in a study of shared clonotypes between healthy human individuals. Profiling relied on immunoSEQ multiplex PCR, and the TCRdb table lists in-frame clones only, not all of them. The sample has over a million clones; 75% to 80% are singletons. Sequenced: memory CD4+ T cells from PBMCs. The subset denotes: CD45RA-negative fraction. The receptors come from a man aged 18 to 29 in good health. Some clones in this sample may be carry-over from other donors' samples.

V is TRBV2 and J is TRBJ1-3; no definite D call. Germline V gene lookup returns CDR1 SNHLY and CDR2 FYNNEI. V was trimmed by 8 bases and J by 2 bases, leaving 13 bases between them. CDR3 length equals 14 residues. The CDR3 protein is CASSWDGPGNTIYF. CDR3 DNA sequence: TGTGCCAGCTCTTGGGATGGGCCTGGAAACACCATATATTTT.

V gene TRBV11-2 combines with J gene TRBJ1-4; 10 bases fit TRBD1. Germline values: CDR1 SGHAT, CDR2 FQNNGV. V shed 4 bases, J shed 7 bases, and the junction held 9 bases outside the gene matches. The CDR3 extends over 16 amino acids. The CDR3 protein is CASSYIRDRGGEKLFF. CDR3 bases: TGTGCCAGCAGCTACATCAGGGACAGGGGAGGTGAAAAACTGTTTTTT.

The chain recombines TRBV6-1 with TRBJ2-7, with D unresolved. Trimming removed 2 bases at V and 0 bases at J, with 14 bases between. Germline assignment: CDR1 MNHNS and CDR2 SASEGT. The CDR3 spans 16 residues. CDR3 in amino acids: CASSELPPRSSYEQYF. Written as DNA, the CDR3 is TGTGCCAGCAGTGAACTTCCCCCTAGGAGCTCCTACGAGCAGTACTTC.

On this clone: A read error may explain this, as a much larger clone is one base away. Other DNA sequences in the same sample also yield this CDR3. This chain uses TRBV19 with TRBJ2-5; maybe TRBD2 (7 bases). Germline V CDR1 and CDR2: LNHDA, SQIVND (reference sequence). V lost 8 bases, J lost 5 bases, and 18 bases lay in between. This CDR3 has 14 residues. The CDR3 DNA is TGTGCCAGTCTTCTGCGGGGGCGTCAGGAGACCCAGTACTTC. Its protein product is CASLLRGRQETQYF.

The chain links TRBV10-2 to TRBJ2-1; D not resolved. Per the germline V gene, CDR1 is WSHSY and CDR2 is SAAADI. The length of the CDR3 is 15 residues. Deletions cut 2 bases from V and 0 bases from J, with 8 bases between. CDR3 loop: CASSEGVISYNEQFF. CDR3 nucleotide sequence: TGCGCCAGCAGTGAGGGGGTGATCTCCTACAATGAGCAGTTCTTC.

The chain links TRBV19 to TRBJ2-3; no definite D call. Trimming cost V 3 bases and J 1 base, with 11 bases left between them. Germline CDR1 reads LNHDA; CDR2 reads SQIVND (reference sequence). The length of the CDR3 is 15 residues. CDR3 protein: CASSMETGRTDTQYF. As DNA, the CDR3 is TGTGCCAGTAGTATGGAGACGGGCCGCACAGATACGCAGTATTTT.

The rearrangement uses TRBV2 and TRBJ1-3, with D perhaps TRBD1 (6 bases). The CDR3 is 21 residues long. Germline values: CDR1 SNHLY, CDR2 FYNNEI. Deletions cut 3 bases from V and 0 bases from J, with 27 bases between. CDR3 coding DNA: TGTGCCAGCAGTGAGGGGGCGGCAGGGAGGCTTCCATTGCACTCTGGAAACACCATATATTTT. Protein product: CASSEGAAGRLPLHSGNTIYF.

The rearrangement joins TRBV25-1 to TRBJ2-7; 8 positions agree with TRBD2. CDR1 and CDR2 (germline): MGHDK, SYGVNS. The CDR3 covers 17 residues. V shed 5 bases, J shed 7 bases, and the junction held 19 bases outside the gene matches. The CDR3 DNA sequence: TGTGCCAGCAGTCCCCAAGGTTCGGCTAGCGGGCGGGGTGAGCAGTACTTC. It encodes CASSPQGSASGRGEQYF.

On this clone itself: One base away lies a much larger clone, so this may be a sequencing read error. Other nucleotide sequences from this sample produce the same CDR3. The chain joins TRBV29-1 to TRBJ1-1; no definite D call. The CDR3 totals 13 residues. The germline CDR1 and CDR2 sequences are SQVTM and ANQGSEA. V dropped 4 bases and J dropped 1 base, with 10 bases sitting between them. The CDR3 nucleotides are TGCAGCGTTGCTGTCGGTGGGAACACTGAAGCTTTCTTT. It encodes CSVAVGGNTEAFF.